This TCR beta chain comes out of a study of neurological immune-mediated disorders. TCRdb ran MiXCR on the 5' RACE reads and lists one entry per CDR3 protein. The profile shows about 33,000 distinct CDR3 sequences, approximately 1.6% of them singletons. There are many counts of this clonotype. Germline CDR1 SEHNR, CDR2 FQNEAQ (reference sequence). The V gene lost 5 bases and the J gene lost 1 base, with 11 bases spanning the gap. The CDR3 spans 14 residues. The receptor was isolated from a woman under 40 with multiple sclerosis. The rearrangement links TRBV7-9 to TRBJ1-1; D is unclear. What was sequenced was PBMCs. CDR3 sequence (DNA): TGTGCCAGCAGCGCCACCCCGAGGAACACTGAAGCTTTCTTT. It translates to CASSATPRNTEAFF.